A selection of T cell receptor beta chains follows, all from one sample in a study of human T cells and chemical hapten exposure. TCRdb re-derived calls from the RACE reads in MiXCR, one entry per CDR3 protein. This sample has about 54,000 distinct CDR3 sequences, with over 9.5% found just once. Specimen: whole blood, collected in connection with sensitization to the hapten diphenylcyclopropenone (DPC). These TCRs come from a woman aged 50 to 65 with alopecia areata. Some clones in this sample may be carry-over from other donors' samples. The CDR3 runs from the conserved cysteine through the conserved F or W. D genes are given only for firm matches. Clone size is not always given. Where it is, it says once, few, many or a class for expanded clones.

D: .
size: .
V: TRBV4-3
J: TRBJ2-4
length: 15
DNA: TGCGCCAGCAGCCCGAACCCCGGGGCCCTCGACATTCAGTACTTC
CDR3: CASSPNPGALDIQYF

D: TRBD1
size: .
V: TRBV5-1
J: TRBJ2-2
length: 16
DNA: TGCGCCAGCGGGAAGCAGGGACAGGGGGCCGCCGGGGAGCTGTTTTTT
CDR3: CASGKQGQGAAGELFF

D: .
size: .
V: TRBV4-1
J: TRBJ1-3
length: 14
DNA: TGCGCCAGCCGCCCGCGGGGCTCTGGAAACACCATATATTTT
CDR3: CASRPRGSGNTIYF

D: .
size: .
V: TRBV10-2
J: TRBJ2-2
length: 16
DNA: TGCGCCAGCAGGGCCCTTGAGACGGACAACACCGGGGAGCTGTTTTTT
CDR3: CASRALETDNTGELFF

D: TRBD1
size: .
V: TRBV29-1
J: TRBJ2-5
length: 16
DNA: TGCAGCGTTGAAGACCCTCACGGGACAGGCCAAGAGACCCAGTACTTC
CDR3: CSVEDPHGTGQETQYF

D: .
size: few
V: TRBV20-1
J: TRBJ2-1
length: 13
DNA: TGCAGTGTTCGCAACATGCCAAACAATGAGCAGTTCTTC
CDR3: CSVRNMPNNEQFF

D: TRBD2
size: many
V: TRBV12-3/TRBV12-4
J: TRBJ2-3
length: 14
DNA: TGTGCCAGCAAAAAGCGGGAGGTCACAGATACGCAGTATTTT
CDR3: CASKKREVTDTQYF

D: .
size: .
V: TRBV20-1
J: TRBJ2-7
length: 15
DNA: TGCAGTGCTAGAGTCTACGGGGGTACCCGCTACGAGCAGTACTTC
CDR3: CSARVYGGTRYEQYF

D: .
size: .
V: TRBV7-2
J: TRBJ1-2
length: 13
DNA: TGTGCCAGCAGCCCCCAGGACGCCTATGGCTACACCTTC
CDR3: CASSPQDAYGYTF

D: .
size: many
V: TRBV11-2
J: TRBJ2-6
length: 15
DNA: TGTGCCAGCAGCTTAGGGAGGGCTGGGGCCAACGTCCTGACTTTC
CDR3: CASSLGRAGANVLTF

D: .
size: many
V: TRBV12-3/TRBV12-4
J: TRBJ1-1
length: 14
DNA: TGTGCCAGCAGTTTTGAAGTCCAGGCCACTGAAGCTTTCTTT
CDR3: CASSFEVQATEAFF

D: TRBD1
size: .
V: TRBV2
J: TRBJ2-3
length: 15
DNA: TGTGCCAGCAGTCCACAGGGGGCACAGACTGATACGCAGTATTTT
CDR3: CASSPQGAQTDTQYF

D: .
size: few
V: TRBV4-1
J: TRBJ1-2
length: 15
DNA: TGCGCCAGCAGCCAAGGTGGGCCGCCCAACTATGGCTACACCTTC
CDR3: CASSQGGPPNYGYTF

D: TRBD1
size: few
V: TRBV20-1
J: TRBJ1-5
length: 15
DNA: TGCAGTGCACTTTCCGGGACAGGGGGCCCTCAGCCCCAGCATTTT
CDR3: CSALSGTGGPQPQHF